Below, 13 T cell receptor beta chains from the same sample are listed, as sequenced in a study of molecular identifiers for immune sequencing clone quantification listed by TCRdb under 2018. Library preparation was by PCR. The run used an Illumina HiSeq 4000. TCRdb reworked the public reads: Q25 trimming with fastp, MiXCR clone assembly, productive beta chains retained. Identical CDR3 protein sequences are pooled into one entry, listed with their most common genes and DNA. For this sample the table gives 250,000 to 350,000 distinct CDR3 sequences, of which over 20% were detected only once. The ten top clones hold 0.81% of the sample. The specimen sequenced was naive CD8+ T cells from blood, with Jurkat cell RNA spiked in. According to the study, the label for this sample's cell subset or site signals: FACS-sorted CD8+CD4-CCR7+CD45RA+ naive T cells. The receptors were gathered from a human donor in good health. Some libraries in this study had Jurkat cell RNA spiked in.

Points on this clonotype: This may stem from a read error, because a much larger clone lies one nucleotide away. The CDR3 sequence: CASSQDRQSSGNTTYF. CDR3 bases: TGCGCCAGCAGCCAAGACAGACAGAGCTCTGGAAACACCACATATTTT. The chain carries TRBV4-3 and TRBJ1-3; tentatively, D is TRBD1 (5 bases). CDR1 is LGHNA, CDR2 YSLEER, per germline. The CDR3 is 16 amino acids.

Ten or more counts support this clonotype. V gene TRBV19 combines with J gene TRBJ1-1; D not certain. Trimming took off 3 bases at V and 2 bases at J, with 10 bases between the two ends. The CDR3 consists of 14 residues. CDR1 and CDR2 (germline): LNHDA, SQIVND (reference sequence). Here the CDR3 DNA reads TGTGCCAGTAGTATGAGGGCGGCCAACACTGAAGCTTTCTTT. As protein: CASSMRAANTEAFF.

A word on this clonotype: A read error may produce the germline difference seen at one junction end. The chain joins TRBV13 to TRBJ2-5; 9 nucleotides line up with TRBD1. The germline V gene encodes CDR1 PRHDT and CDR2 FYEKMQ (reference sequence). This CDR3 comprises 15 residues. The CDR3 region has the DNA TGTGGCAGCAGCTCGATAGGGGACAGGGAAGAGACCCAGTACTTC. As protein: CGSSSIGDREETQYF.

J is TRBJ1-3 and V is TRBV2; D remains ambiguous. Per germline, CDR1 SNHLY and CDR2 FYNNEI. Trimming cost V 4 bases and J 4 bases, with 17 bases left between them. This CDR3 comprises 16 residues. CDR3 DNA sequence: TGTGCCAGCAGTGGAACGGTCAGTCCCTCGGGAAACACCATATATTTT. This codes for CASSGTVSPSGNTIYF.

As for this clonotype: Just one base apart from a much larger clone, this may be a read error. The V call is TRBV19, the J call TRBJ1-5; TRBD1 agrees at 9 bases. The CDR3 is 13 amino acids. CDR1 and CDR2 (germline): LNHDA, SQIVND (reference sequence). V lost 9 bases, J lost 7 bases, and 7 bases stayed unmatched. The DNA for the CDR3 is TGTGCCAGCACACAGGGGGCTTGGCAGCCCCAGCATTTT. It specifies CASTQGAWQPQHF.

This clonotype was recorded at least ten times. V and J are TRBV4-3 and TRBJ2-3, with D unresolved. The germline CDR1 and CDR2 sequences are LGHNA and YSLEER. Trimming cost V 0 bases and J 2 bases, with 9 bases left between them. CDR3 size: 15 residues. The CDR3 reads CASSQDLYFTDTQYF. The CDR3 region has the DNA TGCGCCAGCAGCCAAGATCTATACTTCACAGATACGCAGTATTTT.

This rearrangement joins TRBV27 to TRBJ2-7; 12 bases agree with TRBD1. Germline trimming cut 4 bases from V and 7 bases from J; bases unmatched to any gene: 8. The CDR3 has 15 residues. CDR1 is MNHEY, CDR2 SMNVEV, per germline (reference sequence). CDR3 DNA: TGTGCCAGCAGTTCCGTGGGACAGGGGGCCGGAGAGCAGTACTTC. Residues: CASSSVGQGAGEQYF.

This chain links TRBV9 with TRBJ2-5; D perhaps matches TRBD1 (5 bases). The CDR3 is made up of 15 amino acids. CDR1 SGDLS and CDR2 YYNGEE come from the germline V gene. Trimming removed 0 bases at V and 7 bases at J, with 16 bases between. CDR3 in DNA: TGTGCCAGCAGCGTAGGTGCCAGGGTGTCAGGGACCCAGTACTTC. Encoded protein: CASSVGARVSGTQYF.

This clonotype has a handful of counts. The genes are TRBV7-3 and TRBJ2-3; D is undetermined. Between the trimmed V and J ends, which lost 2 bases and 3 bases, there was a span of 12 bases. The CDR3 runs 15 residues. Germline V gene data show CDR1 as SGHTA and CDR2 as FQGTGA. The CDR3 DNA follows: TGTGCCAGCAGCTTAGGGCCGTCGCTGACAGATACGCAGTATTTT. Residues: CASSLGPSLTDTQYF.

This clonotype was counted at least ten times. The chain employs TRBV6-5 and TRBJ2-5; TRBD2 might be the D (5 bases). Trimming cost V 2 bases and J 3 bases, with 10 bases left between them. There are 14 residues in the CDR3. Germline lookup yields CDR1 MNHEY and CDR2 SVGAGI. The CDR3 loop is CASSYGGGEETQYF. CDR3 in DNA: TGTGCCAGCAGTTACGGCGGAGGAGAAGAGACCCAGTACTTC.

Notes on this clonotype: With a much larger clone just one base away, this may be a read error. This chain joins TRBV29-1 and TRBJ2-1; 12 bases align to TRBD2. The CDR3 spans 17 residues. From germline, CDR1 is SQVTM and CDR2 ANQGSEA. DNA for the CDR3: TGCAGAGTTCCGGGACTAGCGGGTCTCAGCTCCTACAATGAGCAGTTCTTC. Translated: CRVPGLAGLSSYNEQFF.

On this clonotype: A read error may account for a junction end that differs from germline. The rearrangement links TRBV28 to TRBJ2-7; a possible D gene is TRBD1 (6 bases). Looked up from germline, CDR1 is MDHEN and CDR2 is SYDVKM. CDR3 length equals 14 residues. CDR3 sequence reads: CASSLRGSLFGQCF. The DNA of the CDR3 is TGTGCCAGCAGTCTCAGGGGCTCACTCTTCGGTCAGTGCTTC.

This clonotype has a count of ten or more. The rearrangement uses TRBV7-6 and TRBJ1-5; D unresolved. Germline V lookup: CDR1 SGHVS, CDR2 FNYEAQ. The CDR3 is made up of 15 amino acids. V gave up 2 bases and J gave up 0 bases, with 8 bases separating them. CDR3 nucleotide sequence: TGTGCCAGCAGCTTAAACAGCTATAGCAATCAGCCCCAGCATTTT. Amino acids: CASSLNSYSNQPQHF. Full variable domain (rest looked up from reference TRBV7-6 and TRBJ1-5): GAGVSQSPRYKVTKRGQDVALRCDPISGHVSLYWYRQALGQGPEFLTYFNYEAQQDKSGLPNDRFSAERPEGSISTLTIQRTEQRDSAMYRCASSLNSYSNQPQHFGDGTRLSIL.